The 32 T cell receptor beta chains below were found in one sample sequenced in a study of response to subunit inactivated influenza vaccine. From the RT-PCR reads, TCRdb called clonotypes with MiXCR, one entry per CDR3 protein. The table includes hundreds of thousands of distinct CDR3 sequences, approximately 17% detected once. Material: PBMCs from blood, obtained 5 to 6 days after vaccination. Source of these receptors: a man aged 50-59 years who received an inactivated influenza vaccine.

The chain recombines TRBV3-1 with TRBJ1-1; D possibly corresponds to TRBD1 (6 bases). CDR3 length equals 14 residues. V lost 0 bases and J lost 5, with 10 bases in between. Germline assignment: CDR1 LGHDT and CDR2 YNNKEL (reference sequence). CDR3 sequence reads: CASSQEQGRTEAFF. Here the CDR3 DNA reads TGTGCCAGCAGCCAAGAACAGGGAAGAACTGAAGCTTTCTTT.

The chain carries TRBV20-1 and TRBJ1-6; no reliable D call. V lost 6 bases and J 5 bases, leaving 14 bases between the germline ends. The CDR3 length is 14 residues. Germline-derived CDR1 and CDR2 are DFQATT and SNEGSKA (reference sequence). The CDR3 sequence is CSAAVGWDNSPLHF. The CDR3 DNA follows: TGCAGTGCAGCGGTGGGGTGGGATAATTCACCCCTCCACTTT.

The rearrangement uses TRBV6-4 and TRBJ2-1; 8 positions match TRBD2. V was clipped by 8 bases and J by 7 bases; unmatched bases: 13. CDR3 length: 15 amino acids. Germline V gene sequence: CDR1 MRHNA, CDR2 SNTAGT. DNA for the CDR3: TGTGCCAGCGAGACCGAAGCGGGAGCCGGGAATGAGCAGTTCTTC. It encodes CASETEAGAGNEQFF.

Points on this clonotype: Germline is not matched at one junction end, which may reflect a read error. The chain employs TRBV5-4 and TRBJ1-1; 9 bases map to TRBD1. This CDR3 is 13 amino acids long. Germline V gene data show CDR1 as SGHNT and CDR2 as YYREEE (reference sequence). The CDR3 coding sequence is TGTGCCAGCAGCTTCCCCGGGACAGGGTGGGCTTCCTTT. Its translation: CASSFPGTGWASF.

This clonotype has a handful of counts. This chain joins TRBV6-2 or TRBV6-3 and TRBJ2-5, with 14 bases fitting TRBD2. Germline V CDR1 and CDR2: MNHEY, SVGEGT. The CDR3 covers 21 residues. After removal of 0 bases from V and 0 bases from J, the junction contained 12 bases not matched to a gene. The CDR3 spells CASSYSSMWTSGGLHQETQYF. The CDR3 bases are TGTGCCAGCAGTTACTCGTCAATGTGGACTAGCGGGGGGCTCCACCAAGAGACCCAGTACTTC.

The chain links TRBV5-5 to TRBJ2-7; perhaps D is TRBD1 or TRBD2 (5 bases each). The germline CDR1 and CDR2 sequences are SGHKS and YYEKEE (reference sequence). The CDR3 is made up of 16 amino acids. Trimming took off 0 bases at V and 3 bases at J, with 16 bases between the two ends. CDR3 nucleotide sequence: TGTGCCAGCAGCTTGGTTGGGGGACCCCAAGTCTACGAGCAGTACTTC. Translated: CASSLVGGPQVYEQYF.

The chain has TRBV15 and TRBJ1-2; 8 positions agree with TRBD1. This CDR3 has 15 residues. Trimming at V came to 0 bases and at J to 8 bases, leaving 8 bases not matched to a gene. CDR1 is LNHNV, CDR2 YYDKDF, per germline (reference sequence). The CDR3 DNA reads TGTGCCACCAGCAGAGACTTCGTAACAGGGGGAGGCTACACCTTC. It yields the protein CATSRDFVTGGGYTF. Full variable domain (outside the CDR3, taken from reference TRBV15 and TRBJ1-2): DAMVIQNPRYQVTQFGKPVTLSCSQTLNHNVMYWYQQKSSQAPKLLFHYYDKDFNNEADTPDNFQSRRPNTSFCFLDIRSPGLGDTAMYLCATSRDFVTGGGYTFGSGTRLTVV.

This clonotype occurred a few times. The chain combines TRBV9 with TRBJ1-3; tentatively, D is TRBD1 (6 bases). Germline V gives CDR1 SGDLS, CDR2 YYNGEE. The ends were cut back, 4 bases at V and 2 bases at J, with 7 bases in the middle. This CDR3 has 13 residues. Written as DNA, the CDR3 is TGTGCCAGCAGCCGGGACACTGGAAACACCATATATTTT. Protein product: CASSRDTGNTIYF.

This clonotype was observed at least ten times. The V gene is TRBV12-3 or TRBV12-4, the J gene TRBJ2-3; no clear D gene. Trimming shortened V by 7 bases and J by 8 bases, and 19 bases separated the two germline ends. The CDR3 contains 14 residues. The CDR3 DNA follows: TGTGCCAGCATAGTAAGCTCCTCGTCAGCTACGCAGTATTTT. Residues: CASIVSSSSATQYF.

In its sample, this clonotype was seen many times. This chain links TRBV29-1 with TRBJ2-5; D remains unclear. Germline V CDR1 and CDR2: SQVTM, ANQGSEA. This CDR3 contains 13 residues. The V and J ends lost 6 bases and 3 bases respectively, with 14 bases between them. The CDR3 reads CSVAVFQKETQYF. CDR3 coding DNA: TGCAGCGTGGCGGTGTTTCAGAAAGAGACCCAGTACTTC.

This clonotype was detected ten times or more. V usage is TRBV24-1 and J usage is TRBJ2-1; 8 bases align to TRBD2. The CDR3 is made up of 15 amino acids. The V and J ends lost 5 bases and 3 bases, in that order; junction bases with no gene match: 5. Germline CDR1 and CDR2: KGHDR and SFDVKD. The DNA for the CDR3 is TGTGCCACCAGTGGAGTTCGGGGGGGCTACAATGAGCAGTTCTTC. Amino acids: CATSGVRGGYNEQFF.

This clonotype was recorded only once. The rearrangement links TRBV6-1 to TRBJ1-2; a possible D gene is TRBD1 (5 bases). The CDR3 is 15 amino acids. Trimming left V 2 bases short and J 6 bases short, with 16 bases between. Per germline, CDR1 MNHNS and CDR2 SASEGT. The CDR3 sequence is CASSEIYGGPDGYTF. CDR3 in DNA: TGTGCCAGCAGTGAAATCTACGGGGGACCAGATGGCTACACCTTC.

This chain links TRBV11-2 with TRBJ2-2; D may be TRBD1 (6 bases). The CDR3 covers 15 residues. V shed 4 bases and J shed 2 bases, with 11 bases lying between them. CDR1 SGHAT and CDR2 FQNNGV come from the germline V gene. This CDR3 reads CASSWGTLNTGELFF. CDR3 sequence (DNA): TGTGCCAGCAGCTGGGGGACACTAAACACCGGGGAGCTGTTTTTT.

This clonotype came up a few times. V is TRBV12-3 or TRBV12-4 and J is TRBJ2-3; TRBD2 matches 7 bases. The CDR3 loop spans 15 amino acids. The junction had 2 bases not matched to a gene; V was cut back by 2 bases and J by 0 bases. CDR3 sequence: CASSLRGESTDTQYF. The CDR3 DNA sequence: TGTGCCAGCAGTTTACGGGGGGAAAGCACAGATACGCAGTATTTT.

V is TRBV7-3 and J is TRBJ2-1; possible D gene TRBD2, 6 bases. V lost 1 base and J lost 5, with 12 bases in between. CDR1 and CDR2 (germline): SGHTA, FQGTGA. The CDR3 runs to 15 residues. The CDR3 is CASSLMGGDHNEQFF. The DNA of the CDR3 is TGTGCCAGCAGCTTAATGGGGGGAGACCACAATGAGCAGTTCTTC.

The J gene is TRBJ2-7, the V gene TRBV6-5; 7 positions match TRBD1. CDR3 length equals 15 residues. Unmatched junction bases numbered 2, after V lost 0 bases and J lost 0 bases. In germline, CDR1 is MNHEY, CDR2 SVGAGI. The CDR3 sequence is CASSYSQGVSYEQYF. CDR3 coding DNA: TGTGCCAGCAGTTACTCGCAGGGGGTCTCCTACGAGCAGTACTTC.

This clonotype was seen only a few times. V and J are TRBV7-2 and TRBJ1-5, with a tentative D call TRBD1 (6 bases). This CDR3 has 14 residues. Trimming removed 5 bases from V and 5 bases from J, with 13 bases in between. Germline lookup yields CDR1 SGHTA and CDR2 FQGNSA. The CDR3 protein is CASSPFSGDQPQHF. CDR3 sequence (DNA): TGTGCCAGCAGCCCCTTTTCAGGGGATCAGCCCCAGCATTTT.

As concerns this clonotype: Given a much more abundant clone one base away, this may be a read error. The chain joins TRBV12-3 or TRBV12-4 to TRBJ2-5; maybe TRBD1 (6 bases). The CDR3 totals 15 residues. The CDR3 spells CASSFLGRGQEIQYF. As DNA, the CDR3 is TGTGCCAGCAGTTTTCTAGGACGGGGACAAGAGATCCAGTACTTC.

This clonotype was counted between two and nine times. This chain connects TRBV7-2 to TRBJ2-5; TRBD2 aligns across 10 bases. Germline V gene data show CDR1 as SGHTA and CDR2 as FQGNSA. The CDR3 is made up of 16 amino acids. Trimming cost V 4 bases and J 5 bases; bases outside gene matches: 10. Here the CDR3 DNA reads TGTGCCAGCAGCTCGCGGCTAGCGGGGGTGGGGGAGACCCAGTACTTC. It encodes CASSSRLAGVGETQYF.

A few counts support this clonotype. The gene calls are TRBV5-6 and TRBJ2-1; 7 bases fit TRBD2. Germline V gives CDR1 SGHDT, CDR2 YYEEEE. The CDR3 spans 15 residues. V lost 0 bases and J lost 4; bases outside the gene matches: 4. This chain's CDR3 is CASSLVAGQYNEQFF. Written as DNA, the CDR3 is TGTGCCAGCAGCTTGGTAGCGGGTCAGTACAATGAGCAGTTCTTC. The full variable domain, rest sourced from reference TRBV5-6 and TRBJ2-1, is DAGVTQSPTHLIKTRGQQVTLRCSPKSGHDTVSWYQQALGQGPQFIFQYYEEEERQRGNFPDRFSGHQFPNYSSELNVNALLLGDSALYLCASSLVAGQYNEQFFGPGTRLTVL.

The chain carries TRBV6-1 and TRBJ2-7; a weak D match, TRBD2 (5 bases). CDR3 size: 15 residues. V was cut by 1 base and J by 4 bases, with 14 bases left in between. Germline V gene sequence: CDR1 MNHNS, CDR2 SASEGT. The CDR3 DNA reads TGTGCCAGCAGTGAAGGTGACGGGGTGAGGTACGAGCAGTACTTC. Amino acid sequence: CASSEGDGVRYEQYF.

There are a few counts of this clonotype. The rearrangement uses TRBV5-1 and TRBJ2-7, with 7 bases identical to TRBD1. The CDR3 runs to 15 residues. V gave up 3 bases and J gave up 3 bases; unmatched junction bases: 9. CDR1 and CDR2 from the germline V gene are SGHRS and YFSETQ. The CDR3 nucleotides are TGCGCCAGCAGCTCCCCAGGGGGTCCCCTCTACGAGCAGTACTTC. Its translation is CASSSPGGPLYEQYF.

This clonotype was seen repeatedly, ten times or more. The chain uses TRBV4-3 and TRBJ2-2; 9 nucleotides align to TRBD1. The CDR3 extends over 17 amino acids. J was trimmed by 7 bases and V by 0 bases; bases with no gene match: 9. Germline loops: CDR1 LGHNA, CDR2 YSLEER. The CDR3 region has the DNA TGCGCCAGCAGCCAAGACTGGGACAGGGATCAATACGGGGAGCTGTTTTTT. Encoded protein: CASSQDWDRDQYGELFF.

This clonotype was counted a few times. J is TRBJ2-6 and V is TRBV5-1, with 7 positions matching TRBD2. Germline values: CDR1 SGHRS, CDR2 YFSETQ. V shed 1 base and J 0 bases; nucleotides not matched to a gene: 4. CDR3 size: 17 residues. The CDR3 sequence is CASSLRLAVSGANVLTF. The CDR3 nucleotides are TGCGCCAGCAGCTTGAGGCTAGCGGTCTCTGGGGCCAACGTCCTGACTTTC.

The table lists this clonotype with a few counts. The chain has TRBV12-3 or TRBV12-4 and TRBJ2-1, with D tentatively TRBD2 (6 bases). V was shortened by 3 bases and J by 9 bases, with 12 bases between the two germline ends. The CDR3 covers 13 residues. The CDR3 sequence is CASSFFGGVEQFF. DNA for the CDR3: TGTGCCAGCAGTTTTTTCGGGGGTGTTGAGCAGTTCTTC.

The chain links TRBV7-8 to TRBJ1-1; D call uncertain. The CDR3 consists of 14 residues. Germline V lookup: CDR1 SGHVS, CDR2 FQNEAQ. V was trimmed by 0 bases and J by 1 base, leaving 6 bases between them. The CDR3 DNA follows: TGTGCCAGCAGCTTAGCGCTCAGGAACACTGAAGCTTTCTTT. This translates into CASSLALRNTEAFF.

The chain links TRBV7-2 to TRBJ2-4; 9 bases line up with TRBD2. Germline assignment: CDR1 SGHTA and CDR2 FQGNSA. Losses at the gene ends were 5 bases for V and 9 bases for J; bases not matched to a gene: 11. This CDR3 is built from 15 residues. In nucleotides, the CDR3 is TGTGCCAGCAGCCAATTAGCGGGAGTCGGCGCCATTCAGTACTTC. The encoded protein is CASSQLAGVGAIQYF.

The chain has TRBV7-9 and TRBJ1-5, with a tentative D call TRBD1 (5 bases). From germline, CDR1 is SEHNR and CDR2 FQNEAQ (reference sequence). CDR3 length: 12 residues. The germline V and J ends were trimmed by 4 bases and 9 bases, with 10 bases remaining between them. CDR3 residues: CASSSGAGPQHF. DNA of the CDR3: TGTGCCAGCAGCTCTGGGGCCGGGCCCCAGCATTTT.

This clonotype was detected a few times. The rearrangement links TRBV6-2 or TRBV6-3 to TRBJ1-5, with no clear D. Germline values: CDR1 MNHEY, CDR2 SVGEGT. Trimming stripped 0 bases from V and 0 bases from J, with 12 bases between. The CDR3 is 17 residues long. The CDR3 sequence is CASSYSTRLFSNQPQHF. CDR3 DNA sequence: TGTGCCAGCAGTTACTCAACTCGGCTTTTTAGCAATCAGCCCCAGCATTTT.

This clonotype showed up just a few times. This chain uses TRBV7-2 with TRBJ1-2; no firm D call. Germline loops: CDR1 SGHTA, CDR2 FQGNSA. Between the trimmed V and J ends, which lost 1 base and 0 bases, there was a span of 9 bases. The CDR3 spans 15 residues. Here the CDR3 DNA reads TGTGCCAGCAGCTTAGAGGGTTCGGCTAACTATGGCTACACCTTC. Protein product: CASSLEGSANYGYTF.

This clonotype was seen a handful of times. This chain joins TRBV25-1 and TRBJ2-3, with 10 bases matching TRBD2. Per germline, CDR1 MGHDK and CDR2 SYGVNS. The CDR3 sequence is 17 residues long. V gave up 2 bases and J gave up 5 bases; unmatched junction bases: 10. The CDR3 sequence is CASSEGSSGRGGDTQYF. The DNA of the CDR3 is TGTGCCAGCAGTGAAGGGTCTAGCGGGAGAGGCGGAGATACGCAGTATTTT. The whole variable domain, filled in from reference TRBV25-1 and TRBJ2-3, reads EADIYQTPRYLVIGTGKKITLECSQTMGHDKMYWYQQDPGMELHLIHYSYGVNSTEKGDLSSESTVSRIRTEHFPLTLESARPSHTSQYLCASSEGSSGRGGDTQYFGPGTRLTVL.

CDR3: CASSRIAARTDTQYF. CDR3 in DNA: TGCGCCAGCAGCAGAATAGCGGCCCGCACAGATACGCAGTATTTT. J is TRBJ2-3 and V is TRBV5-1; D might be TRBD2 (6 bases). The V and J ends lost 4 bases and 1 base respectively, with 13 bases between them. The CDR3 sequence is 15 residues long. The germline gives CDR1 SGHRS, CDR2 YFSETQ.